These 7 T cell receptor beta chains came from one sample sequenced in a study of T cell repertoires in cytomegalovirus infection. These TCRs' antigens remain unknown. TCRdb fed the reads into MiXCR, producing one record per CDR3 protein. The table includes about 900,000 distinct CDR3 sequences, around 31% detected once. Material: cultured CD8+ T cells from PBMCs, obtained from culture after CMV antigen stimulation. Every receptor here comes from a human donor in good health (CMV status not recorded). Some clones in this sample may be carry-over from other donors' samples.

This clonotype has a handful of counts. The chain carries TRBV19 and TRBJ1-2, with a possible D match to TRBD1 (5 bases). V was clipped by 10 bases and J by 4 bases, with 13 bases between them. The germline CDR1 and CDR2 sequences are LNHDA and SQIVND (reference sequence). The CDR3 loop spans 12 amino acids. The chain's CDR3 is CATRYRFYGYTF. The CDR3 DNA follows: TGTGCCACCCGCTACAGGTTCTATGGCTACACCTTC.

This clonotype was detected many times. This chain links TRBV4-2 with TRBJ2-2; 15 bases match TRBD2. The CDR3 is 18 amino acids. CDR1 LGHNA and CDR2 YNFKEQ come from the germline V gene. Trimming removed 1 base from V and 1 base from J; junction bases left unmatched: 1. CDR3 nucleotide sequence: TGTGCCAGCAGCCAAGCGGGACTAGCGGGGGGGAACACCGGGGAGCTGTTTTTT. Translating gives CASSQAGLAGGNTGELFF.

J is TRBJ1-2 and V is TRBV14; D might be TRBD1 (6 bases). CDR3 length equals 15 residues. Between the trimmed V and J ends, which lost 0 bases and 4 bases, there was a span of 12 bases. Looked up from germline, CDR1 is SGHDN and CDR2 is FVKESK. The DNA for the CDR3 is TGTGCCAGCAGCCAAGATCAAGGGGGGCCCTATGGCTACACCTTC. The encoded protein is CASSQDQGGPYGYTF.

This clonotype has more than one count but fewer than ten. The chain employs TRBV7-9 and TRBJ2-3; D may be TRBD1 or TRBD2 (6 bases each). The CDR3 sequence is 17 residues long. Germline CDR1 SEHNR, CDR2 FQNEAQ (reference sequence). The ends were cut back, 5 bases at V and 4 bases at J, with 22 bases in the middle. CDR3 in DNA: TGTGCCAGCAGCCTCAAGGGGGGCGGGGAAGGTGCAGATACGCAGTATTTT. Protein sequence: CASSLKGGGEGADTQYF.

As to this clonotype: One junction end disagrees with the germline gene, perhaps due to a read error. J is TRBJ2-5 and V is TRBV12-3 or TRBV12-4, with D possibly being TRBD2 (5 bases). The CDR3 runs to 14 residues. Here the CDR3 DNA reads TGTGCCAACAGTTTACTAGTCTACCAAGAGACCCAGTACTTC. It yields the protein CANSLLVYQETQYF.

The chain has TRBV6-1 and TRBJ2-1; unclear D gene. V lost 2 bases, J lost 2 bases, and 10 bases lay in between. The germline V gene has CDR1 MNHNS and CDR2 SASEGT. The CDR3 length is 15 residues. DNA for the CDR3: TGTGCCAGCAGTGAAAGGCAGGCGGCCTACAATGAGCAGTTCTTC. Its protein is CASSERQAAYNEQFF.

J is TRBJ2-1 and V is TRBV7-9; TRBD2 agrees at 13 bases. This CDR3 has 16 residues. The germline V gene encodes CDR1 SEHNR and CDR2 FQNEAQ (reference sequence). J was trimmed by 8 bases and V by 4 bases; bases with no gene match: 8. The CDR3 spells CASSSPGLAGFDEQFF. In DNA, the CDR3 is TGTGCCAGCAGCTCGCCGGGACTAGCGGGGTTCGATGAGCAGTTCTTC.